These T cell receptor beta chains were read from a single sample in a study of blood T cell repertoires in COVID-19. Assay used: immunoSEQ multiplex PCR; TCRdb lists only in-frame clones, some missing. This table has about 180,000 clones, 88% appearing once. Source material: PBMCs or T cells enriched from blood (not recorded which). These receptor sequences come from a woman under 30 who had recovered from COVID-19. Each CDR3 is given without its conserved first and last residue.

TRBJ1-3	TRBV5-1	ASSTSGQAVGNTIY
TRBJ2-7	TRBV11-2	ASSLVRDGSRVGLHEQY
TRBJ1-2	TRBV5-1	ASSSSGTGNGYT
TRBJ2-7	TRBV11-2	ASSNGRTYEQY
TRBJ1-2	TRBV28	ASSLSDRRTNYGYT
TRBJ1-2	TRBV30	AWLAGRNGYT
TRBJ2-5	TRBV7-9	ASSRTGGRGEQETQY
TRBJ2-7	TRBV28	ASSTGARRHEQY
TRBJ1-2	TRBV3-1/TRBV3-2	ASSPDRGIYGYT
TRBJ1-3	TRBV29-1	SVEGQSGNTIY
TRBJ1-6	TRBV5-1	ASSMDRGRTFSYNSPLH
TRBJ2-7	TRBV3-1/TRBV3-2	ASSQIGGSYEQY
TRBJ1-1	TRBV5-4	ASSNTRQSNTEAF
TRBJ2-5	TRBV7-2	ASSLAGLEEETQY
TRBJ2-5	TRBV2	ASSGQGSGETQY
TRBJ2-1	TRBV6-1	ASSESLAGLYNEQF
TRBJ1-3	TRBV6-1	ASSEGLWRFENTIY
TRBJ2-3	TRBV9	ASSPSTGLARTDTQY
TRBJ1-2	TRBV28	ASRAGDYGYT
TRBJ2-2	TRBV2	ASSKGQGLNTGELF
TRBJ2-7	TRBV30	AFKNTPPYEQY
TRBJ1-5	TRBV28	ASSPPQDLQPQH
TRBJ2-7	TRBV20-1	SASFDGGYEQY
TRBJ2-7	TRBV4-3	ASSQEPRGMSSYEQY
TRBJ1-5	TRBV4-1	ASSQDQGVQPQH
TRBJ1-3	TRBV20-1	SASHRGGNTIY
TRBJ2-7	TRBV15	ATKATENRYEQY
TRBJ2-7	TRBV10-3	AISESQVGTGGREQY
TRBJ2-2	TRBV5-1	ATSPGTGELF
TRBJ1-2	TRBV30	AWFRDRGFTNYGYT
TRBJ2-5	TRBV29-1	SAESLTGTETQY
TRBJ1-1	TRBV18	ASSPSPGVTEAF
TRBJ2-6	TRBV7-6	ASSLVLTGGANVLT
TRBJ2-1	TRBV6-5	ASSSGITVYNEQF
TRBJ1-5	TRBV27	ASSSIDDTDRAQH
TRBJ1-4	TRBV19	ASTLGGANEKLF
TRBJ2-7	TRBV27	ASSLAQSSYEQY
TRBJ1-2	TRBV13	ASSSDRGSTNYGYT
TRBJ2-2	TRBV5-4	ASSWGLTGWAGELF
TRBJ2-1	TRBV4-2	ASSQDLGGSSYNEQF
TRBJ1-5	TRBV23-1	ASSRFRTVAQPQH
TRBJ1-1	TRBV28	ASRGTGGLGTEAF
TRBJ2-1	TRBV11-2	ASSSPAGLGGYNEQF
TRBJ1-4	TRBV7-9	ASSPRILQVNEKLF
TRBJ2-7	TRBV27	ASSAVGTSYEQY
TRBJ2-3	TRBV2	ASRPRLAPEKRTDTQY
TRBJ2-5	TRBV11-2	ASSLIATSGGRETQY
TRBJ1-5	TRBV7-2	ASSPWSDQPQH
TRBJ2-7	TRBV6-5	ASSYRQGTYEQY
TRBJ1-4	TRBV7-9	ASSPRGRSTHTNEKLF
TRBJ1-4	TRBV7-6	ASSTRTGSEKLF
TRBJ1-2	TRBV29-1	SVEPGTVANYGYT
TRBJ2-7	TRBV20-1	SAEGDQGVH
TRBJ1-4	TRBV29-1	SVATGGANEKLF
TRBJ1-1	TRBV19	ASSLRGSYTEAF
TRBJ2-5	TRBV7-9	ASSLDNQETQY
TRBJ1-2	TRBV5-1	ASSPTGEPYGYT
TRBJ1-3	TRBV7-2	ASSSSSTGEKRNTIY
TRBJ1-4	TRBV5-4	ASSRQGTNEKLF
TRBJ2-1	TRBV19	ASSIRTGLGEQF